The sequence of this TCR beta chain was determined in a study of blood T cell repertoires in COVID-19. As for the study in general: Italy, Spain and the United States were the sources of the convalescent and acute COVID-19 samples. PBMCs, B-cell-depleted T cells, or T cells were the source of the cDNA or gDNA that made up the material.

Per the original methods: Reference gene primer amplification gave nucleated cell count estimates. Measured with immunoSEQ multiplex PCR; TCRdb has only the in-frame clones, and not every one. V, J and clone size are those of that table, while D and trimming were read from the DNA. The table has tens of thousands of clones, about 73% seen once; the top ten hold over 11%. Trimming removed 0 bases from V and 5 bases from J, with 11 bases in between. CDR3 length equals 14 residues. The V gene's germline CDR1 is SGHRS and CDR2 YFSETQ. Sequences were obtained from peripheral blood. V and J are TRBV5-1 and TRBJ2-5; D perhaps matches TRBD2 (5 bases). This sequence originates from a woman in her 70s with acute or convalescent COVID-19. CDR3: CASSLGRGWETQYF. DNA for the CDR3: TGCGCCAGCAGCTTGGGTCGGGGTTGGGAGACCCAGTACTTC. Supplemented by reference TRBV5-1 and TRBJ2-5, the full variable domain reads KAGVTQTPRYLIKTRGQQVTLSCSPISGHRSVSWYQQTPGQGLQFLFEYFSETQRNKGNFPGRFSGRQFSNSRSEMNVSTLELGDSALYLCASSLGRGWETQYFGPGTRLLVL.